Sequencing of this T cell receptor beta chain was carried out in a study of blood T cells in healthy people across ages (dated by TCRdb to between 2015 and 2016). Regarding the complete study: Template switching captured roughly one uniquely barcoded TCR beta cDNA molecule per two T cells in model experiments. Using deep sequencing normalized with unique cDNA molecular identifiers, the study measured how TCR beta repertoire diversity changes with age. The donors were split into four age groups: young (average about 15 years), middle-aged (roughly 39), aged (roughly 65) and long-lived (roughly 86). Donors of different ages were randomly distributed across sequencing lanes to avoid experimental bias. Using the same blood draw, the study looked at two additional independent replicas of 1 million unique cDNA reads for two donors, one aged 18 to 30 and the other aged 80 or older.

Counted from cysteine to phenylalanine, this CDR3 has 15 amino acids. Only the CDR3 part of the read is kept: 45 bases, read in frame from the first base. Germline trimming amounts to 5 bases on V and 4 bases on J, with 4 as the count of junction bases outside the gene matches. The germline V gene supplies CDR1 SGHDT and CDR2 YYEEEE. This clonotype came up many times. The antigen this receptor binds is unknown. Per-base quality was not reported, and no clone a single base away is much larger than it. Donors were 40 or so systemically healthy Caucasian individuals from Russia aged roughly 6 to 95 years. Around 10 milliliters of peripheral blood were drawn from each donor into EDTA-treated Vacutainer tubes. Ficoll-Paque density-gradient centrifugation was used to isolate PBMCs, with at least 7 million per sample. Trizol reagent was used to extract total RNA from PBMCs, with at least 6 micrograms per sample. Naive CD45RAhigh/CD27high T cell percentages were measured by flow cytometry on a PBMC aliquot from every donor.

Library creation used 5' RACE. The instrument was an Illumina HiSeq 2500. A second roughly 6 to 12 cycle PCR used a sample-barcoded 5' primer and a J-beta primer mix. A unique molecular identifier was introduced onto each TCR beta cDNA molecule by a template-switch 5' adaptor carrying 12 random nucleotides. Each sample yielded at least 3 million CDR3-containing paired-end reads. First-strand cDNA was synthesized from all RNA with the Mint cDNA synthesis kit, primed by a TRBC-specific oligonucleotide. All cDNA was treated with uracil-DNA glycosylase and then went through a first 18-cycle PCR with the universal primers M1SS and BC2_uni_R. In the original analysis: Normalization of each sample was performed by random selection of 1 million high-quality reads, each carrying a distinct molecular identifier. Instead of being binned into consensus sequences, reads with shared molecular identifiers were discarded. MiTCR, with a Q25 quality threshold and the strictest error-elimination algorithm, was used for CDR3 identification, clonotype clustering and error correction. A nonparametric unseen species model with Euler transformation was used to estimate lower-bound total TCR beta diversity. The public reads were reanalyzed by TCRdb: fastp trimming at Q25, MiXCR alignment, in-frame beta chains only. Identical CDR3 protein sequences are pooled into one entry, listed with their most common genes and DNA. TCRdb's processing, not the study's, gives the V and J calls here. This sample holds about 630,000 distinct CDR3 sequences; 21% were observed only once. 3.5% to 4% of the sample comes from the top ten.

What the research found in general, with its limitations: Estimates of total diversity based on one million sequenced T cells were regarded as lower bounds and as underestimates. As age increased, observed TCR beta diversity per million T cells dropped in a roughly linear way, and a significant reduction was already evident by age 40. Compared with the aged group, the long-lived group had more naive CD4+ T cells, fewer expanded clones and increased TCR diversity, a pattern suggesting age selection. Because donor CMV infection status was unknown, age-related changes in expanded clonotypes were potentially confounded. The percentage of naive T cells measured by flow cytometry correlated strongly with observed TCR beta diversity. Because profiling used bulk unsorted PBMCs, naive and antigen-experienced compartments could not be compared conclusively.

Sequenced sample: blood. This TCR was sampled from an older man in good health. The V and J genes are TRBV5-6 and TRBJ2-5, with 14 bases matching TRBD2. The DNA reads as follows: TGTGCCAGCAGTCCCGGACTAGCGGGAGGAGAGACCCAGTACTTC. It translates to CASSPGLAGGETQYF.